The table lists the clone carrying this TCR beta chain with a few counts. The antigen is unknown. This entry is derived from a study of T cell repertoires in cytomegalovirus infection. On the study more broadly: The public TCR beta signatures pointed to both CMV infection and matching HLA type. Regarding the study as a whole: Clonotype analysis showed dominance of the ex vivo response by HLA-C-restricted CMV-specific TCR beta clonotypes. Carriage of CMV together with the relevant HLA was identifiable through cumulative public TCR beta family frequency.

Each CDR3 protein is one row after TCRdb ran MiXCR on the reads. The sample records about 150,000 distinct CDR3 sequences, about a quarter being singletons. Trimming took 3 bases from V and 12 from J, leaving 17 bases between them. The CDR3 is made up of 13 amino acids. Germline V gene data show CDR1 as MGHRA and CDR2 as YSYEKL. Specimen: PBMCs. This receptor was identified in a human donor in good health (CMV status not recorded). Some clones in this sample may be carry-over from other donors' samples. J is TRBJ1-1 and V is TRBV4-1; D uncertain. The chain's CDR3 is CASSQYTVGRPFF. The CDR3 DNA follows: TGCGCCAGCAGCCAGTACACGGTCGGTCGTCCTTTCTTT.